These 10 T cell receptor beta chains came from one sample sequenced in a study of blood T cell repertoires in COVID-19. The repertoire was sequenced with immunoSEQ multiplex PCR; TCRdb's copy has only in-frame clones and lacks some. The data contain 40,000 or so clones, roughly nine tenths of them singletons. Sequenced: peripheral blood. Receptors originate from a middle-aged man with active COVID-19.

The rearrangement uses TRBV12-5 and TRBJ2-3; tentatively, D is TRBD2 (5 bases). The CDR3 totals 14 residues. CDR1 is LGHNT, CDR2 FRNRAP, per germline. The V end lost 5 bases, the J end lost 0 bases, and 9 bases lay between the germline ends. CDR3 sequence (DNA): TGTGCTAGTGGTCCCAGGACTAGCACAGATACGCAGTATTTT. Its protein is CASGPRTSTDTQYF.

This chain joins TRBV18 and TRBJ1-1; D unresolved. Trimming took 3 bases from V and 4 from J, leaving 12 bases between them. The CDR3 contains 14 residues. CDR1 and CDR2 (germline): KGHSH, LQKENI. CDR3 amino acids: CASSPGVGSTEAFF. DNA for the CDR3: TGTGCCAGCTCACCGGGAGTAGGGAGCACTGAAGCTTTCTTT.

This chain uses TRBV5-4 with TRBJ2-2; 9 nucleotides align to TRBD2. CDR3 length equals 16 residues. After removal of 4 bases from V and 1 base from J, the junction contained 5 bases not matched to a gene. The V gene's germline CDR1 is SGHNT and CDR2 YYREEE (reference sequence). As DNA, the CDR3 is TGTGCCAGCAGCCCTACTAGCGGGCAGAACACCGGGGAGCTGTTTTTT. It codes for CASSPTSGQNTGELFF.

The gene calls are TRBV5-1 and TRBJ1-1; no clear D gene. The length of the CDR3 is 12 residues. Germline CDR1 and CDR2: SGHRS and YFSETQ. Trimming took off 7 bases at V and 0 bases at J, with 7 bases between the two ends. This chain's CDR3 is CASHELNTEAFF. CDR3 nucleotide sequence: TGCGCCAGCCACGAGTTGAACACTGAAGCTTTCTTT.

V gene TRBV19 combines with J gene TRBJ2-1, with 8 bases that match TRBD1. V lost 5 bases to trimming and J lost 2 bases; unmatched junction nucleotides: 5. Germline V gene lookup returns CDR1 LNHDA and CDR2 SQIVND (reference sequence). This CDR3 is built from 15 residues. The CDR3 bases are TGTGCCAGTAGTCCCGACAGGGGCCCCTACAATGAGCAGTTCTTC. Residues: CASSPDRGPYNEQFF.

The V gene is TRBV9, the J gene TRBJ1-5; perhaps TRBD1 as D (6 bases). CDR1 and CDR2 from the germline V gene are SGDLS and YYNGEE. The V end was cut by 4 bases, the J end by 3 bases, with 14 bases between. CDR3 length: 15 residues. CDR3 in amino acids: CASSPSGATNQPQHF. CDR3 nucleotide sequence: TGTGCCAGCAGCCCCTCAGGGGCCACCAATCAGCCCCAGCATTTT.

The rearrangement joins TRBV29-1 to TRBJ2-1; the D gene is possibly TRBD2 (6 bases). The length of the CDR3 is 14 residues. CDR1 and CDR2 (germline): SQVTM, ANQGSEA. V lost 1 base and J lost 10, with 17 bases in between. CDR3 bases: TGCAGCGTTGAAGCACGGACTAACCGGGACGAGCAGTTCTTC. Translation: CSVEARTNRDEQFF.

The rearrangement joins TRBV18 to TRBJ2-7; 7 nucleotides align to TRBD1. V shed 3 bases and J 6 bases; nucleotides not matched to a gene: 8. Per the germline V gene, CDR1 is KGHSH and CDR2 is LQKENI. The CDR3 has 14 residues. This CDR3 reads CASSPWVDRAEQYF. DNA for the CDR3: TGTGCCAGCTCACCGTGGGTTGACAGGGCCGAGCAGTACTTC.

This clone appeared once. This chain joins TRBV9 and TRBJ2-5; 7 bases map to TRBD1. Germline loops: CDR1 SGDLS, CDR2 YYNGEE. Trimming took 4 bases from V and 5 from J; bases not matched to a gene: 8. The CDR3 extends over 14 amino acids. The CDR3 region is CASSLTGWRETQYF. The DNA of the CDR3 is TGTGCCAGCAGCTTGACAGGGTGGAGGGAGACCCAGTACTTC.

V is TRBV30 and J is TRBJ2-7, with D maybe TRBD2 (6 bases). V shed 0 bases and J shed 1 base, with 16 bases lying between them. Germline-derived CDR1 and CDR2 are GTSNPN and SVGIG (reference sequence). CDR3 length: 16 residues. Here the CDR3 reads CAWSVLRDLLSYEQYF. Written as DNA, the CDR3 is TGTGCCTGGAGTGTACTCCGGGACTTACTGTCCTACGAGCAGTACTTC.